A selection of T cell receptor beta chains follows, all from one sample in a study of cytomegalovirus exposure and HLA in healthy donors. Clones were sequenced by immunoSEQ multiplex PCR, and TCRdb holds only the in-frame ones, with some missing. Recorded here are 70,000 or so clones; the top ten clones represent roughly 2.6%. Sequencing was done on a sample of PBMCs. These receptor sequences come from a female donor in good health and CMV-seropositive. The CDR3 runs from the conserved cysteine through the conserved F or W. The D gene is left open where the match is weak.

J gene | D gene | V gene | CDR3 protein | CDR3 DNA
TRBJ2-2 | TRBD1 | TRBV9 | CASSVALGTGDTGELFF | TGTGCCAGCAGCGTAGCTCTTGGGACAGGGGACACCGGGGAGCTGTTTTTT
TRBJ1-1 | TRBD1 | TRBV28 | CASSRDTGVHTEAFF | TGTGCCAGCAGCCGAGATACAGGGGTACACACTGAAGCTTTCTTT
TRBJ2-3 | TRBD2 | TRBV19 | CASRTAGGITDTQYF | TGTGCCAGTAGGACAGCGGGGGGAATCACAGATACGCAGTATTTT
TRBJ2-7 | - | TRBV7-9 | CASSLSPRWSYEQYF | TGTGCCAGCAGCTTAAGCCCCAGGTGGTCCTACGAGCAGTACTTC
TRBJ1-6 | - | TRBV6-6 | CASSSVHYNSPLHF | TGTGCCAGCAGTTCGGTCCACTATAATTCACCCCTCCACTTT
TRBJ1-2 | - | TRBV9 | CASSQGLMDYGYTF | TGTGCCAGCAGCCAGGGGCTGATGGACTATGGCTACACCTTC
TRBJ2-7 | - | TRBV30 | CAWSAGTPTYEQYF | TGTGCCTGGAGCGCCGGGACACCAACCTACGAGCAGTACTTC
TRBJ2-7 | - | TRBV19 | CASSILQHGTYEQYF | TGTGCCAGTAGTATCTTACAACACGGGACCTACGAGCAGTACTTC
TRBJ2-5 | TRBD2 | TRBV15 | CATSIRLAGNQETQYF | TGTGCCACCAGCATTAGACTAGCGGGGAATCAAGAGACCCAGTACTTC
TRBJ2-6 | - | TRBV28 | CASSSAGRSSGANVLTF | TGTGCCAGCAGTTCGGCAGGAAGAAGCTCTGGGGCCAACGTCCTGACTTTC
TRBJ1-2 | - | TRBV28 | CASSGGGAVNNYGYTF | TGTGCCAGCAGTGGGGGAGGGGCGGTTAATAACTATGGCTACACCTTC
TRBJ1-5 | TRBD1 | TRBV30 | CAWSASGGWSNQPQHF | TGTGCCTGGAGTGCCTCAGGGGGCTGGTCAAATCAGCCCCAGCATTTT
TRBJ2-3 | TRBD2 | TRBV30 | CAWASGAGEGDTQYF | TGTGCCTGGGCAAGCGGAGCGGGGGAAGGAGATACGCAGTATTTT
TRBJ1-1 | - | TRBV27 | CASSLSRNTEAFF | TGTGCCAGCAGTCTCTCCCGGAACACTGAAGCTTTCTTT
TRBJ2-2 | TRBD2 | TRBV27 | CASSKTSGSSGELFF | TGTGCCAGCAGCAAGACTAGCGGGAGCTCCGGGGAGCTGTTTTTT
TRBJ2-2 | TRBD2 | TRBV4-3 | CASSQDGPGGFSGGATGELFF | TGCGCCAGCAGCCAAGATGGCCCAGGGGGCTTTAGCGGGGGGGCAACCGGGGAGCTGTTTTTT
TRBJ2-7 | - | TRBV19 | CASSATGYEQYF | TGTGCCAGTAGCGCCACAGGTTACGAGCAGTACTTC
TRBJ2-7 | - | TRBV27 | CASSLSGGYEQYF | TGTGCCAGCAGTTTATCAGGGGGCTACGAGCAGTACTTC
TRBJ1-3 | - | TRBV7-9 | CASSLYGGGNTIYF | TGTGCCAGCAGCTTATACGGGGGTGGAAACACCATATATTTT
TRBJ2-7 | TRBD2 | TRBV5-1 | CASSLRLAGGDEQYF | TGCGCCAGCAGCTTACGGCTAGCGGGAGGCGACGAGCAGTACTTC
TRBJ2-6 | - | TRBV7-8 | CASGGSSGANVLTF | TGTGCCAGCGGAGGAAGCTCTGGGGCCAACGTCCTGACTTTC
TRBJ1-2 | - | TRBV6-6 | CASSRPGGAVGGYTF | TGTGCCAGCAGCCGACCCGGAGGGGCGGTGGGTGGCTACACCTTC
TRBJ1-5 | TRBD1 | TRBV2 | CASSVTGDGQPQHF | TGTGCCAGCAGTGTGACAGGGGACGGGCAGCCCCAGCATTTT
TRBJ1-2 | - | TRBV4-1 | CASSQPGNNYGYTF | TGCGCCAGCAGCCAACCGGGAAATAACTATGGCTACACCTTC
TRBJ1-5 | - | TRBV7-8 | CASSSSGLLNQPQHF | TGTGCCAGCAGCTCCTCGGGACTCCTAAATCAGCCCCAGCATTTT
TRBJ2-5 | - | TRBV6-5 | CASSYLTGQETQYF | TGTGCCAGCAGTTACCTTACAGGACAGGAGACCCAGTACTTC
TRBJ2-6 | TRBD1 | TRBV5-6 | CASSLDGTEVLSGANVLTF | TGTGCCAGCAGCCTCGATGGGACAGAGGTTTTATCTGGGGCCAACGTCCTGACTTTC
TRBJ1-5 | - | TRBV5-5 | CASSFGTLGNQPQHF | TGTGCCAGCAGCTTTGGGACTCTGGGCAATCAGCCCCAGCATTTT
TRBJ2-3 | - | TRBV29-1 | CSVEDQGTDTQYF | TGCAGCGTTGAAGATCAGGGCACAGATACGCAGTATTTT
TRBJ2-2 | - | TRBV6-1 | CASSELNTGELFF | TGTGCCAGCAGTGAACTAAACACCGGGGAGCTGTTTTTT
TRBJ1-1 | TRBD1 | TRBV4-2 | CASSRQGQNTEAFF | TGTGCCAGCAGCAGACAGGGGCAGAACACTGAAGCTTTCTTT
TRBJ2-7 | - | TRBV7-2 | CASSLVFGNLYEQYF | TGTGCCAGCAGCTTAGTTTTCGGTAATCTCTACGAGCAGTACTTC
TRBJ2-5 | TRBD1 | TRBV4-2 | CASSQPEAGGEGTQYF | TGTGCCAGCAGCCAACCGGAGGCAGGGGGTGAGGGGACCCAGTACTTC
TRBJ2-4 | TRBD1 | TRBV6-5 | CASTRDRDGKNIQYF | TGTGCCAGCACCAGAGACAGGGATGGCAAAAACATTCAGTACTTC
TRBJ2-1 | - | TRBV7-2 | CASSLTEEQFF | TGTGCCAGCAGCTTGACTGAAGAGCAGTTCTTC
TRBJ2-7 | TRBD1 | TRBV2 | CASSGSATGASEQYF | TGTGCCAGCAGCGGCAGTGCGACAGGGGCCTCCGAGCAGTACTTC
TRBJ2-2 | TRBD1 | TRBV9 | CASSGTGWTGELFF | TGTGCCAGCAGCGGGACAGGCTGGACCGGGGAGCTGTTTTTT
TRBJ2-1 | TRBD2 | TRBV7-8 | CASSWGLAGASSYNEQFF | TGTGCCAGCAGCTGGGGACTAGCGGGAGCAAGCTCCTACAATGAGCAGTTCTTC
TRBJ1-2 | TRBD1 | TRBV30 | CAWSAIDRVVVGYTF | TGTGCCTGGAGTGCCATCGACAGGGTGGTAGTCGGCTACACCTTC
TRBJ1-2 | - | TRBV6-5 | CASSYGGEFGYTF | TGTGCCAGCAGTTACGGCGGGGAATTTGGCTACACCTTC
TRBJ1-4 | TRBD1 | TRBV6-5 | CASSSRTGTNEKLFF | TGTGCCAGCAGTTCCCGGACAGGGACTAATGAAAAACTGTTTTTT
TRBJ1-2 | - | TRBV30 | CAWRPPGADGYTF | TGTGCCTGGAGACCCCCAGGGGCGGATGGCTACACCTTC
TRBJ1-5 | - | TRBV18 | CASTSREVEPQHF | TGTGCCAGTACCTCAAGGGAGGTTGAGCCCCAGCATTTT
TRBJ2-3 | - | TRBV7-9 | CASSLDYTDTQYF | TGTGCCAGCAGCTTAGATTATACAGATACGCAGTATTTT
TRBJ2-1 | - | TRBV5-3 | CARSTRDSGQFF | TGTGCCAGAAGCACGAGGGATTCGGGACAGTTCTTC
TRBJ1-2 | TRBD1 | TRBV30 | CAWSVGTDYGYTF | TGTGCCTGGAGTGTCGGGACAGACTATGGCTACACCTTC
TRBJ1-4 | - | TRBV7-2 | CASSPRQINEKLFF | TGTGCCAGCAGCCCCAGACAGATTAATGAAAAACTGTTTTTT
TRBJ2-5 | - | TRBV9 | CASSIQGQETQYF | TGTGCCAGCAGCATTCAGGGACAAGAGACCCAGTACTTC
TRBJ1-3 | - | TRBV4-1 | CASSLSQGPHTGNTIYF | TGCGCCAGCAGCCTCTCTCAGGGGCCGCACACTGGAAACACCATATATTTT
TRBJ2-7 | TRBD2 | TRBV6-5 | CASSFTSGSSEQYF | TGTGCCAGCAGTTTTACTAGCGGGAGTTCCGAGCAGTACTTC
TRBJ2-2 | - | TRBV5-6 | CASSLRGYTGELFF | TGTGCCAGCAGCTTGAGGGGCTACACCGGGGAGCTGTTTTTT
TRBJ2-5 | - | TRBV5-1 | CASSLEEGAETQYF | TGCGCCAGCAGCTTGGAGGAGGGGGCGGAGACCCAGTACTTC
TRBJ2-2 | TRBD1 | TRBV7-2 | CASSLQGAPGELFF | TGTGCCAGCAGCTTACAGGGGGCCCCCGGGGAGCTGTTTTTT